These 27 T cell receptor beta chains were sequenced from one sample in a study of control samples from healthy donors and cancer patients. Generated by immunoSEQ multiplex PCR, the TCRdb table keeps only in-frame clones and is missing some. The sample includes over 200,000 clones, about four fifths seen only once; the top ten take 13%. The sequencing input was PBMCs. Source of these receptors: a woman in her fifties or sixties with lung cancer.

The chain joins TRBV29-1 to TRBJ2-1; tentatively, D is TRBD1 (6 bases). The CDR3 totals 16 residues. Trimming removed 0 bases from V and 0 bases from J, with 12 bases in between. Germline CDR1 reads SQVTM; CDR2 reads ANQGSEA. CDR3 nucleotide sequence: TGCAGCGTTGAAGAGAGGACAGACTACTCCTACAATGAGCAGTTCTTC. It yields the protein CSVEERTDYSYNEQFF.

The chain recombines TRBV2 with TRBJ2-5; 7 nucleotides agree with TRBD2. The V gene end was trimmed by 6 bases and the J gene end by 2 bases; junction bases not matched to a gene: 9. The CDR3 runs to 15 residues. Per the germline V gene, CDR1 is SNHLY and CDR2 is FYNNEI. The CDR3 sequence: CASRSQRGTQETQYF. DNA of the CDR3: TGTGCCAGCAGGTCCCAGCGGGGCACTCAAGAGACCCAGTACTTC.

This chain links TRBV6-6 with TRBJ1-2, with unresolved D. The germline V gene has CDR1 MNHNY and CDR2 SVGAGI (reference sequence). The germline V and J ends were trimmed by 3 bases and 10 bases, with 15 bases remaining between them. CDR3 length: 13 amino acids. The CDR3 nucleotides are TGTGCCAGCAGTTATGGCGGTCGATCCACCTACACCTTC. As protein: CASSYGGRSTYTF.

In nucleotides, the CDR3 is TGCGCCAGCAGACGGACAGGGGGACAACTCAATCAGCCCCAGCATTTT. This encodes CASRRTGGQLNQPQHF. The chain is built from TRBV4-1 and TRBJ1-5; TRBD1 matches 10 bases. The V gene's germline CDR1 is MGHRA and CDR2 YSYEKL. The CDR3 has 16 amino acids. V gave up 6 bases and J gave up 3 bases; unmatched junction bases: 8.

The gene calls are TRBV11-2 and TRBJ1-4; tentative D call: TRBD1 (5 bases). The CDR3 length is 15 residues. Germline CDR1 reads SGHAT; CDR2 reads FQNNGV. Trimming cost V 5 bases and J 7 bases, with 17 bases left between them. The CDR3 DNA follows: TGTGCCAGCAGCCCTAGTGCAGGGCTGGCTGAAAAACTGTTTTTT. It encodes CASSPSAGLAEKLFF.

This clone appeared many times. The gene calls are TRBV30 and TRBJ1-6; tentative D call: TRBD1 (5 bases). V was trimmed by 5 bases and J by 9 bases, leaving 17 bases between them. CDR3 length equals 14 residues. Germline V gene data show CDR1 as GTSNPN and CDR2 as SVGIG (reference sequence). The CDR3: CAWAPFLGGSPLHF. In nucleotides, the CDR3 is TGTGCCTGGGCGCCGTTTTTGGGGGGTTCACCCCTCCACTTT. Full variable domain (remainder filled in from reference TRBV30 and TRBJ1-6): SQTIHQWPATLVQPVGSPLSLECTVEGTSNPNLYWYRQAAGRGLQLLFYSVGIGQISSEVPQNLSASRPQDRQFILSSKKLLLSDSGFYLCAWAPFLGGSPLHFGNGTRLTVT.

Only one count was recorded for this clone. This chain joins TRBV6-6 and TRBJ2-3, with 9 bases that match TRBD2. V was pared by 6 bases and J by 4 bases, with 11 bases of the junction left unmatched. The CDR3 is 16 residues long. The germline V gene encodes CDR1 MNHNY and CDR2 SVGAGI (reference sequence). The CDR3 spells CASSDPRGGRADTQYF. The CDR3 region has the DNA TGTGCCAGCAGCGACCCGCGGGGGGGCCGGGCAGATACGCAGTATTTT.

This chain uses TRBV5-5 with TRBJ1-5, with 11 bases lining up with TRBD1. Unmatched junction bases numbered 11, after V lost 5 bases and J lost 7 bases. The V gene's germline CDR1 is SGHKS and CDR2 YYEKEE (reference sequence). The CDR3 consists of 16 residues. Here the CDR3 reads CASSYGQGAINQPQHF. The CDR3 DNA follows: TGTGCCAGCAGTTACGGACAGGGGGCTATTAACCAGCCCCAGCATTTT.

The chain combines TRBV21-1 with TRBJ1-1. TRBV21-1 is annotated as a pseudogene. The CDR3 totals 14 residues. CDR3: CASNPVGLRTEAFF. Here the CDR3 DNA reads TGTGCCAGCAACCCCGTCGGTCTAAGAACTGAAGCTTTCTTT.

V and J are TRBV27 and TRBJ1-5; D unresolved. Germline assignment: CDR1 MNHEY and CDR2 SMNVEV (reference sequence). This CDR3 comprises 15 residues. Trimming took off 2 bases at V and 1 base at J, with 9 bases between the two ends. DNA for the CDR3: TGTGCCAGCAGTTTAGTTGACGGGAGCAATCAGCCCCAGCATTTT. Translation: CASSLVDGSNQPQHF.

The CDR3 bases are TGTGCCAGTCAAAGAGGGGGCAGCAATCAGCCCCAGCATTTT. Its protein is CASQRGGSNQPQHF. This chain connects TRBV2 to TRBJ1-5, with 7 bases that match TRBD1. With 9 bases clipped from V and 1 base from J, the junction kept 6 bases outside the gene matches. Per the germline V gene, CDR1 is SNHLY and CDR2 is FYNNEI. The CDR3 contains 14 residues.

This chain connects TRBV2 to TRBJ1-5; weak D call: TRBD1 (5 bases). The CDR3 covers 15 residues. Trimming pared 6 bases from V and 2 bases from J, leaving 14 bases between. CDR1 SNHLY and CDR2 FYNNEI come from the germline V gene. CDR3 bases: TGTGCCAGCAGCGAGGGTATGGGGCGCAATCAGCCCCAGCATTTT. It encodes CASSEGMGRNQPQHF.

This sequence joins TRBV5-1 and TRBJ2-3; 15 bases line up with TRBD2. The CDR3 contains 16 residues. Germline V lookup: CDR1 SGHRS, CDR2 YFSETQ. Trimming at V came to 4 bases and at J to 6 bases, leaving 6 bases not matched to a gene. CDR3 protein: CASSLGLAGGQDTQYF. CDR3 in DNA: TGCGCCAGCAGCCTGGGACTAGCGGGAGGTCAGGATACGCAGTATTTT.

The J gene is TRBJ1-3, the V gene TRBV10-3; 7 bases fit TRBD1. The CDR3 consists of 15 residues. CDR1 ENHRY and CDR2 SYGVKD come from the germline V gene. V lost 5 bases, J lost 0 bases, and 4 bases stayed unmatched. CDR3 DNA: TGTGCCATCAGTCGGGACAGCCTCTCTGGAAACACCATATATTTT. As protein: CAISRDSLSGNTIYF.

The gene calls are TRBV11-2 and TRBJ2-2; tentative D call: TRBD1 (6 bases). Per the germline V gene, CDR1 is SGHAT and CDR2 is FQNNGV. CDR3 length: 16 residues. Trimming removed 6 bases at V and 1 base at J, with 15 bases between. CDR3 nucleotides: TGTGCCAGCAGACCGCGCCCGGGACAGAACACCGGGGAGCTGTTTTTT. Its protein is CASRPRPGQNTGELFF.

The chain couples TRBV6-4 to TRBJ1-1, with 8 bases lining up with TRBD1. The trim removed 2 bases at V and 5 bases at J, leaving 13 bases unmatched. Germline CDR1 reads MRHNA; CDR2 reads SNTAGT. The CDR3 consists of 17 residues. The CDR3 nucleotides read TGTGCCAGCAGTGACCCACGGACAGGGACGAAGGCGACTGAAGCTTTCTTT. Translating gives CASSDPRTGTKATEAFF.

The V gene is TRBV9, the J gene TRBJ1-1; D unclear. The CDR3 covers 13 residues. V was clipped by 3 bases and J by 1 base, with 7 bases between them. Per germline, CDR1 SGDLS and CDR2 YYNGEE. The CDR3 is CASSARSNTEAFF. CDR3 DNA: TGTGCCAGCAGCGCCAGATCGAACACTGAAGCTTTCTTT.

The chain uses TRBV28 and TRBJ1-1; perhaps TRBD1 as D (5 bases). Germline loops: CDR1 MDHEN, CDR2 SYDVKM. CDR3 size: 14 residues. The V and J ends lost 4 bases and 5 bases respectively, with 14 bases between them. The CDR3 reads CASSSPPGGTEAFF. The CDR3 nucleotides read TGTGCCAGCAGTTCGCCCCCCGGGGGAACTGAAGCTTTCTTT. The whole variable domain, filled in from reference TRBV28 and TRBJ1-1, reads DVKVTQSSRYLVKRTGEKVFLECVQDMDHENMFWYRQDPGLGLRLIYFSYDVKMKEKGDIPEGYSVSREKKERFSLILESASTNQTSMYLCASSSPPGGTEAFFGQGTRLTVV.

CDR3 protein: CASSLGGQGWYNEQFF. CDR3 coding DNA: TGTGCCAGCAGCTTGGGGGGACAGGGTTGGTACAATGAGCAGTTCTTC. The J gene is TRBJ2-1, the V gene TRBV5-5; 9 nucleotides agree with TRBD1. V lost 0 bases to trimming and J lost 4 bases; unmatched junction nucleotides: 5. The CDR3 extends over 16 amino acids. Germline V lookup: CDR1 SGHKS, CDR2 YYEKEE (reference sequence).

This clone came up once. The chain links TRBV9 to TRBJ1-3; D remains ambiguous. V lost 0 bases and J lost 4, with 2 bases in between. CDR3 length: 12 residues. The germline V gene encodes CDR1 SGDLS and CDR2 YYNGEE. CDR3 sequence (DNA): TGTGCCAGCAGCGTAGTAGGAAACACCATATATTTT. This codes for CASSVVGNTIYF.

The J gene is TRBJ2-2, the V gene TRBV28; possibly TRBD1 for D (7 bases). CDR1 MDHEN and CDR2 SYDVKM come from the germline V gene. With 2 bases removed from V and 4 bases from J, the gap between germline ends came to 11 bases. This CDR3 is built from 15 residues. In DNA form, the CDR3 reads TGTGCCAGCAGTTTAATGCAGGGGGGCACCGGGGAGCTGTTTTTT. Translating it yields CASSLMQGGTGELFF.

The rearrangement joins TRBV7-9 to TRBJ1-4; D is possibly TRBD1 (6 bases). The V end was cut by 7 bases, the J end by 3 bases, with 15 bases between. The CDR3 is 15 amino acids. CDR1 and CDR2 from the germline V gene are SEHNR and FQNEAQ (reference sequence). CDR3 sequence: CASNPGAGPNEKLFF. The CDR3 DNA is TGTGCCAGCAACCCGGGGGCAGGGCCTAATGAAAAACTGTTTTTT.

This clone was counted a few times. J is TRBJ1-1 and V is TRBV5-1; 9 bases fit TRBD1. The CDR3 contains 15 residues. Per the germline V gene, CDR1 is SGHRS and CDR2 is YFSETQ. Losses at the gene ends were 3 bases for V and 5 bases for J; bases not matched to a gene: 8. In DNA, the CDR3 is TGCGCCAGCAGCTCTATAGTACAGGGGGCGACTGAAGCTTTCTTT. Protein product: CASSSIVQGATEAFF.

The rearrangement joins TRBV12-3 or TRBV12-4 to TRBJ1-1; TRBD1 is a possible D gene (5 bases). Trimming shortened V by 6 bases and J by 8 bases, and 13 bases separated the two germline ends. The CDR3 length is 12 residues. CDR3 nucleotide sequence: TGTGCCAGCAGCCGAGCGGGGCTGGAAGCTTTCTTT. Translation: CASSRAGLEAFF.

The gene calls are TRBV5-4 and TRBJ2-2, with D unclear. Germline loops: CDR1 SGHNT, CDR2 YYREEE (reference sequence). This CDR3 contains 15 residues. V dropped 0 bases and J dropped 4 bases, with 10 bases sitting between them. The CDR3 DNA follows: TGTGCCAGCAGCTTGGGTGATGGGCCCACCGGGGAGCTGTTTTTT. It specifies CASSLGDGPTGELFF.

The rearrangement uses TRBV7-3 and TRBJ2-5; D tentatively reads TRBD1 or TRBD2 (5 bases each). This CDR3 has 13 amino acids. Germline-derived CDR1 and CDR2 are SGHTA and FQGTGA. Trimming took 0 bases from V and 3 from J, leaving 5 bases between them. In DNA, the CDR3 is TGTGCCAGCAGCTTAACGGGGGAAGAGACCCAGTACTTC. Amino acid sequence: CASSLTGEETQYF.

This sequence joins TRBV5-1 and TRBJ1-5, with D hard to call. This CDR3 has 15 amino acids. The germline V gene has CDR1 SGHRS and CDR2 YFSETQ. The V and J ends lost 4 bases and 6 bases respectively, with 17 bases between them. CDR3 in amino acids: CASSPDPGMSQPQHF. CDR3 in DNA: TGCGCCAGCAGCCCGGACCCGGGAATGAGTCAGCCCCAGCATTTT. Full variable domain (remainder filled in from reference TRBV5-1 and TRBJ1-5): KAGVTQTPRYLIKTRGQQVTLSCSPISGHRSVSWYQQTPGQGLQFLFEYFSETQRNKGNFPGRFSGRQFSNSRSEMNVSTLELGDSALYLCASSPDPGMSQPQHFGDGTRLSIL.